This T cell receptor (beta chain) was profiled in a study of blood T cell repertoires in COVID-19 (dated by TCRdb to about 2020). Describing the broader study: Samples from collaborators originated in the United States, Italy and Spain and spanned both the acute and convalescent phases of COVID-19. A de-identified subject ID, COVID-19 status, age in years and sex were almost always included in the sample metadata. The repertoires were made available in a free public database intended to serve as a resource for research on the immune response to SARS-CoV-2. Where available, HLA class I and class II types were obtained from metadata supplied by the sample provider rather than from assay-based typing. Subjects who had been exposed to COVID-19, were actively infected with it, or had recovered from it provided the deeply sampled blood TCRbeta repertoires that made up the dataset. Samples came from the ongoing ImmuneRACE study (first 160 participants) plus 1,254 subjects from 6 global collaborators. The prospective study material was composed of cDNA or gDNA derived from T cells, B-cell-depleted T cells, or PBMCs. Overall results and qualifications from the work: The quantity of clinical and demographic metadata differed by source and by participant and was supplied without curation.

Of note for this clone: Its antigen target is currently unknown. No base-level quality is on record; no much larger clone is a single base apart.

Including cysteine and phenylalanine, the CDR3 has 17 amino acids. Only CDR3 DNA remains: 51 bases, in frame from the first base. Looking up the germline V gene yields CDR1 SGHTA and CDR2 FQGNSA. At the junction V is shortened by 1 base and J by 0 bases, with 10 bases in between. TCRbeta CDR3 regions were amplified from genomic DNA using the immunoSEQ Assay, a bias-controlled multiplex PCR. The study's own analysis went as follows. The number of nucleated cells in each sample was estimated from the amplification of reference gene primers within the assay. Sequence reads were collapsed and filtered to measure the absolute abundance of every unique TCRbeta CDR3 rearrangement. For each sample, productive Simpson clonality was calculated as the square root of Simpson's diversity index over productive rearrangements. TCRdb stores this immuneACCESS table with in-frame sequences only. Part of the clones is absent; in the studies checked, under half of the shortfall reflects unresolved V genes, and no reason is known for the rest. Clonal size and the V and J genes are those of that table, whereas D and trimming came from the DNA. This sample is represented by around 210,000 clones; around three quarters of them were singletons. 5.5% to 7% of the sample goes to the ten largest clones.

Each collaborating institution followed its own protocols to collect whole blood in K2EDTA tubes. Collaborator samples were shipped for TCRbeta analysis as frozen whole blood, isolated PBMCs, or DNA extracted from either sample type. The TCR was taken from a woman aged 70-85 years with acute or convalescent COVID-19. Source material: peripheral blood. The receptor chain draws on TRBV7-2 and TRBJ2-6; TRBD1 is a weak D gene call, 5 bases matching. The encoded CDR3 is CASSLVTVFSGANVLTF. The base sequence is TGTGCCAGCAGCTTAGTGACAGTCTTCTCTGGGGCCAACGTCCTGACTTTC.